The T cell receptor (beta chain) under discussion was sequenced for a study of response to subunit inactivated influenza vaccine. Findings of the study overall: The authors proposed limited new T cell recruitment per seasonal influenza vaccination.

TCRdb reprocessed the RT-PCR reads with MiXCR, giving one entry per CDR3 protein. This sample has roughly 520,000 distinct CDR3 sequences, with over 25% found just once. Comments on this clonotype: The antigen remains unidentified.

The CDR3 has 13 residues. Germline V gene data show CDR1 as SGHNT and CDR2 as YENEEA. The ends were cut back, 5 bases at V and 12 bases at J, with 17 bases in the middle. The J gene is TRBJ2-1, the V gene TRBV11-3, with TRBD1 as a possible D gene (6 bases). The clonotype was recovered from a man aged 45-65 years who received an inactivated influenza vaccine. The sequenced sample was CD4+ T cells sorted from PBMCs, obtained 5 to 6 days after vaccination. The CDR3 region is CASSKQDSGMQFF. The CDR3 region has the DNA TGTGCCAGCAGCAAGCAGGACAGCGGCATGCAGTTCTTC.